This T cell receptor (beta chain) was identified in a study of siplizumab effects on memory and regulatory T cells. Findings and caveats of the study: Suppressive capability of dividing Tregs from siplizumab cultures went unverified. In roughly 75-96% of proliferating CD4+ or CD8+ clones, a naive or memory phenotype could not be assigned. Contribution to the alloresponse seemed major for naive T cells, which also seemed more diverse than memory cells.

The CDR3 has 16 amino acids. Germline trimming cut 1 base from V and 5 bases from J; bases unmatched to any gene: 6. Looked up from germline, CDR1 is SGHTA and CDR2 is FQGTGA. Coculturing was carried out on the mixed lymphocyte reaction cells. It lasted 6 days and was done at 37°C. In regard to this clone: Its target is unknown.

Assay used: immunoSEQ multiplex PCR; TCRdb lists only in-frame clones, some missing. The profile shows approximately 13,000 clones, 40% of them singletons. This TCR was recovered from a human donor in good health; the cells came from an allogeneic mixed lymphocyte reaction. The sample comprised CFSE-low (dividing) CD8+ T cells sorted from an allogeneic mixed lymphocyte reaction. J is TRBJ2-2 and V is TRBV7-3, with 8 bases that match TRBD1. Here the CDR3 reads CASSLMSGGATGELFF. In DNA, the CDR3 is TGTGCCAGCAGCTTAATGTCAGGGGGCGCGACCGGGGAGCTGTTTTTT.